Presented here are 7 T cell receptor beta chains from one specimen sequenced in a study of T cell clones after liver transplantation. Here immunoSEQ multiplex PCR was the method, and the copy in TCRdb shows in-frame clones only, minus some. Seen here are some 80,000 clones, approximately 80% observed once, and the top ten hold 2.1%. The sample consisted of CD4+ T cells from blood, taken about 50 months after liver transplant. These receptors were taken from a human patient who received a liver transplant. Some of these T cells may belong to the graft donor.

The rearrangement joins TRBV4-3 to TRBJ1-6; D is possibly TRBD1 (5 bases). Trimming pared 4 bases from V and 7 bases from J, leaving 11 bases between. The germline V gene has CDR1 LGHNA and CDR2 YSLEER. CDR3 length: 14 residues. The CDR3 DNA is TGCGCCAGCAGCCGGGGGGAGGGCAATTCACCCCTCCACTTT. As protein: CASSRGEGNSPLHF.

J is TRBJ1-2 and V is TRBV28; a weak D match, TRBD1 (6 bases). The CDR3 consists of 15 residues. Germline CDR1 and CDR2: MDHEN and SYDVKM. CDR3 residues: CAIPGEGGIPYGYTF. Written as DNA, the CDR3 is TGTGCTATCCCCGGTGAGGGGGGCATCCCCTATGGCTACACCTTC.

The chain recombines TRBV5-5 with TRBJ1-1; unclear D gene. This CDR3 has 13 residues. Germline V lookup: CDR1 SGHKS, CDR2 YYEKEE (reference sequence). Trimming took off 4 bases at V and 0 bases at J, with 7 bases between the two ends. The CDR3: CASSLTMNTEAFF. The CDR3 DNA sequence: TGTGCCAGCAGCCTCACGATGAACACTGAAGCTTTCTTT.

This chain joins TRBV4-1 and TRBJ1-1; D perhaps matches TRBD1 (6 bases). The CDR3 consists of 13 residues. Germline CDR1 MGHRA, CDR2 YSYEKL. V lost 4 bases and J lost 6, with 12 bases in between. CDR3 loop: CASSRTGLAEAFF. The CDR3, as DNA: TGCGCCAGCAGCCGAACAGGGCTCGCTGAAGCTTTCTTT.

In its sample, this clone was seen once. This chain links TRBV21-1 with TRBJ1-2; TRBD1 is the table's D call and was not checked against the DNA. TRBV21-1 is designated a pseudogene. CDR3 size: 17 residues. CDR3 loop: CASSVSVGYRKTYGYTF. CDR3 sequence (DNA): TGTGCCAGCAGTGTCTCGGTAGGCTACAGAAAGACCTATGGCTACACCTTC.

This clone was counted a single time. This chain connects TRBV7-2 to TRBJ1-1, with D unclear. V lost 11 bases to trimming and J lost 3 bases, with 16 bases between them. CDR3 length: 13 residues. Germline CDR1 reads SGHTA; CDR2 reads FQGNSA. The CDR3, as DNA: TGTGCCGCGAAGTTGGGCGGGTACACTGAAGCTTTCTTT. Amino acid sequence: CAAKLGGYTEAFF.

This chain connects TRBV9 to TRBJ2-5, with 10 bases aligning to TRBD2. Germline V gene sequence: CDR1 SGDLS, CDR2 YYNGEE. Unmatched junction bases numbered 7, after V lost 3 bases and J lost 5 bases. This CDR3 contains 15 residues. CDR3 DNA sequence: TGTGCCAGCAGCGGTAGCGGGGGGAGCTCGGAGACCCAGTACTTC. It is translated as CASSGSGGSSETQYF.